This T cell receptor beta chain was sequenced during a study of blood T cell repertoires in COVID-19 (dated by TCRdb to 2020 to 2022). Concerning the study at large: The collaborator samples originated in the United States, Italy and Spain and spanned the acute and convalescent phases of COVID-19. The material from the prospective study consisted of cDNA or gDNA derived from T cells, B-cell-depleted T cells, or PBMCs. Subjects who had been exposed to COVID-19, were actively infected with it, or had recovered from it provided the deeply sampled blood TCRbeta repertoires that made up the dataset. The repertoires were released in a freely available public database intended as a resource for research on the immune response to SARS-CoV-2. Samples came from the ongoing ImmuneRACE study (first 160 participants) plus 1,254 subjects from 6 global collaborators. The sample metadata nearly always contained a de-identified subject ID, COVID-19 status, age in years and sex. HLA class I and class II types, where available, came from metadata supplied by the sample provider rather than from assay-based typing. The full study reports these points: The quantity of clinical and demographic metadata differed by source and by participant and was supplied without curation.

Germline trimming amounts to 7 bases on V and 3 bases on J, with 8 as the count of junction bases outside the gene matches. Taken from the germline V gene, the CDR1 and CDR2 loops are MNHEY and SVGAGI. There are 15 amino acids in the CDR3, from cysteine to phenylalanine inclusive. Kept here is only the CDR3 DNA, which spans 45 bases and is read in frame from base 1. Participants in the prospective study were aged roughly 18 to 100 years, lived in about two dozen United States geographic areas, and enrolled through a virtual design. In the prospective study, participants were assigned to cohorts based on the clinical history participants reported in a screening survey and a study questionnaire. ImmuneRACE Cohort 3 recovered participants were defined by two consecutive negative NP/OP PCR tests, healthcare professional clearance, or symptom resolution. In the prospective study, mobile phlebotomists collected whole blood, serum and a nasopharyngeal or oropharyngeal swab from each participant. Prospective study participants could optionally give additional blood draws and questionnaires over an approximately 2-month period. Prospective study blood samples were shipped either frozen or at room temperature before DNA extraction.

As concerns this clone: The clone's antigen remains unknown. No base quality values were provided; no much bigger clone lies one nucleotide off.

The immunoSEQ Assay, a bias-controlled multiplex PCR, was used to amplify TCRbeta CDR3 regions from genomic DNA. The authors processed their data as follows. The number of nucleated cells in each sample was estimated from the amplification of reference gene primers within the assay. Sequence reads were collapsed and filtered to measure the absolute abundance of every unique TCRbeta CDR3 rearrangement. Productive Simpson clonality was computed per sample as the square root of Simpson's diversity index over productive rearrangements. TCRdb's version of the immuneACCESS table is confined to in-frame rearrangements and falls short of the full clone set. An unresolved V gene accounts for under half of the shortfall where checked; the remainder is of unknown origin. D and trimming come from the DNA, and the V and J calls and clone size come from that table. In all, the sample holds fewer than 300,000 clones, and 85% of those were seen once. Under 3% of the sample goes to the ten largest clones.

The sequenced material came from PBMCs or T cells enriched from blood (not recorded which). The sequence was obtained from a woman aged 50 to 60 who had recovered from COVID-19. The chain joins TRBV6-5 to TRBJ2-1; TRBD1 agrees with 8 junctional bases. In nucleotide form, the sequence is TGTGCCAGCAAGCCTGGACAGGGTAGCTACAATGAGCAGTTCTTC. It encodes CASKPGQGSYNEQFF.